This is a list of T cell receptor beta chains from one sample in a study of shared clonotypes between healthy human individuals. The data were produced by immunoSEQ multiplex PCR, yet TCRdb's version contains in-frame clones alone and is incomplete. This table has around 2.1 million clones, almost 96% appearing once. Source material: naive CD4+ T cells sorted from blood. These receptors all stem from a man aged 18 to 29 in good health. Each CDR3 is given with its conserved first and last residue. The D gene is left open where the match is weak. Rows may omit the clone size; those that give it use once, few, many or a size class.

J gene: TRBJ2-5
D gene: TRBD1
clone size: NA
V gene: TRBV7-6
CDR3 protein: CASSYLTGKETQYF
CDR3 DNA: TGTGCCAGCAGCTATTTGACAGGGAAGGAGACCCAGTACTTC

J gene: TRBJ2-3
D gene: NA
clone size: NA
V gene: TRBV12-5
CDR3 protein: CASGLGTGVLADTDTQYF
CDR3 DNA: TGTGCTAGTGGTTTGGGGACAGGGGTACTAGCGGATACAGATACGCAGTATTTT

J gene: TRBJ1-5
D gene: NA
clone size: NA
V gene: TRBV28
CDR3 protein: CASSLPGNSNQPQHF
CDR3 DNA: TGTGCCAGCAGTTTACCAGGGAATAGCAATCAGCCCCAGCATTTT

J gene: TRBJ2-1
D gene: NA
clone size: NA
V gene: TRBV5-1
CDR3 protein: CASSPTGLSYNEQFF
CDR3 DNA: TGCGCCAGCAGCCCCACCGGTCTATCCTACAATGAGCAGTTCTTC

J gene: TRBJ1-5
D gene: NA
clone size: NA
V gene: TRBV2
CDR3 protein: CASSGENQPQHF
CDR3 DNA: TGTGCCAGCAGTGGGGAAAATCAGCCCCAGCATTTT

J gene: TRBJ2-1
D gene: NA
clone size: NA
V gene: TRBV7-2
CDR3 protein: CASSFPRTYNEQFF
CDR3 DNA: TGTGCCAGCAGCTTCCCTAGAACCTACAATGAGCAGTTCTTC

J gene: TRBJ2-7
D gene: TRBD2
clone size: NA
V gene: TRBV6-5
CDR3 protein: CASSYSTVAGAGEQYF
CDR3 DNA: TGTGCCAGCAGTTACTCGACAGTAGCGGGGGCTGGGGAGCAGTACTTC

J gene: TRBJ2-5
D gene: TRBD1
clone size: NA
V gene: TRBV18
CDR3 protein: CASSPIGQGVLETQYF
CDR3 DNA: TGTGCCAGCTCACCAATTGGACAGGGGGTATTGGAGACCCAGTACTTC

J gene: TRBJ1-5
D gene: TRBD1
clone size: NA
V gene: TRBV6-1
CDR3 protein: CASRPGQGEGQPQHF
CDR3 DNA: TGTGCCAGCAGACCGGGACAGGGGGAAGGTCAGCCCCAGCATTTT

J gene: TRBJ1-1
D gene: TRBD1
clone size: once
V gene: TRBV2
CDR3 protein: CASEGQGARSTEAFF
CDR3 DNA: TGTGCCAGCGAGGGACAGGGGGCGAGGTCCACTGAAGCTTTCTTT

J gene: TRBJ1-1
D gene: TRBD1
clone size: NA
V gene: TRBV11-3
CDR3 protein: CASSPGTGSTEAFF
CDR3 DNA: TGTGCCAGCAGCCCCGGGACAGGGAGCACTGAAGCTTTCTTT

J gene: TRBJ2-5
D gene: NA
clone size: NA
V gene: TRBV19
CDR3 protein: CASKLTAQETQYF
CDR3 DNA: TGTGCCAGTAAGTTAACGGCCCAAGAGACCCAGTACTTC

J gene: TRBJ2-3
D gene: TRBD1
clone size: NA
V gene: TRBV15
CDR3 protein: CATGLDRGVGDTQYF
CDR3 DNA: TGTGCCACCGGTCTGGACAGGGGAGTGGGAGATACGCAGTATTTT

J gene: TRBJ1-2
D gene: TRBD1
clone size: NA
V gene: TRBV2
CDR3 protein: CASSEPGQGIYGYTF
CDR3 DNA: TGTGCCAGCAGTGAACCCGGACAGGGGATCTATGGCTACACCTTC

J gene: TRBJ2-2
D gene: NA
clone size: NA
V gene: TRBV5-4
CDR3 protein: CASSPDGPFTGELFF
CDR3 DNA: TGTGCCAGCAGCCCCGATGGGCCTTTCACCGGGGAGCTGTTTTTT

J gene: TRBJ2-3
D gene: TRBD2
clone size: NA
V gene: TRBV5-1
CDR3 protein: CASSFAGGLDTQYF
CDR3 DNA: TGCGCCAGCAGCTTTGCGGGGGGGCTTGATACGCAGTATTTT

J gene: TRBJ1-4
D gene: NA
clone size: NA
V gene: TRBV2
CDR3 protein: CASSELGGQWEKLFF
CDR3 DNA: TGTGCCAGCAGTGAGCTTGGGGGGCAATGGGAAAAACTGTTTTTT

J gene: TRBJ2-2
D gene: NA
clone size: NA
V gene: TRBV11-2
CDR3 protein: CASRVVSNTGELFF
CDR3 DNA: TGTGCCAGCAGGGTTGTCTCGAACACCGGGGAGCTGTTTTTT

J gene: TRBJ1-6
D gene: TRBD1
clone size: NA
V gene: TRBV5-6
CDR3 protein: CASSLPGTGRMNSPLHF
CDR3 DNA: TGTGCCAGCAGCTTGCCCGGGACAGGAAGGATGAATTCACCCCTCCACTTT

J gene: TRBJ2-3
D gene: TRBD2
clone size: NA
V gene: TRBV10-3
CDR3 protein: CAIRGGLGLASTDTQYF
CDR3 DNA: TGTGCCATCAGGGGGGGGTTAGGACTAGCGTCAACAGATACGCAGTATTTT

J gene: TRBJ2-3
D gene: TRBD2
clone size: NA
V gene: TRBV28
CDR3 protein: CASSSLAGISTDTQYF
CDR3 DNA: TGTGCCAGCAGTTCATTAGCGGGGATTAGCACAGATACGCAGTATTTT

J gene: TRBJ1-5
D gene: NA
clone size: NA
V gene: TRBV6-6
CDR3 protein: CASSHGAQASQPQHF
CDR3 DNA: TGTGCCAGCAGCCACGGGGCCCAAGCAAGTCAGCCCCAGCATTTT